Listed below are T cell receptor beta chains from one sample, sequenced in a study of post-analysis software for immune sequencing data. Each CDR3 protein is one row after TCRdb ran MiXCR on the PCR reads. This table has more than 500,000 distinct CDR3 sequences, approximately 34% appearing once. Sequencing input: blood. Every receptor here comes from a girl under 18 with multiple sclerosis. CDR3s include the opening cysteine and the closing phenylalanine or tryptophan. Fields, in order: clone size, V gene, J gene, CDR3 length, D gene, CDR3 DNA, CDR3 protein. D genes are given only for firm matches. Rows may omit the clone size; those that give it use once, few, many or a size class.

clone_size: NA
v_call: TRBV20-1
j_call: TRBJ2-7
cdr3_length: 14
d_call: TRBD2
cdr3_nt: TGCAGTGCTAGGGGACTAGCGGGGAACTACGAGCAGTACTTC
cdr3_aa: CSARGLAGNYEQYF

clone_size: NA
v_call: TRBV7-8
j_call: TRBJ1-6
cdr3_length: 16
d_call: TRBD1
cdr3_nt: TGTGCCAGCAGCCCAGTCCCGGGACAGGGTCGATCACCCCTCCACTTT
cdr3_aa: CASSPVPGQGRSPLHF

clone_size: few
v_call: TRBV29-1
j_call: TRBJ2-3
cdr3_length: 13
d_call: NA
cdr3_nt: TGCAGCCTAGCCCACGGGACCCTGGGTACGCAGTATTTT
cdr3_aa: CSLAHGTLGTQYF

clone_size: NA
v_call: TRBV19
j_call: TRBJ1-1
cdr3_length: 17
d_call: NA
cdr3_nt: TGTGCCAGTAGTAGCCCGGGTGGAGGGCTCATGAACACTGAAGCTTTCTTT
cdr3_aa: CASSSPGGGLMNTEAFF

clone_size: NA
v_call: TRBV5-1
j_call: TRBJ2-5
cdr3_length: 16
d_call: TRBD1
cdr3_nt: TGCGCCAGCAGTTTGGGGACAGGGGAAATACAAGAGACCCAGTACTTC
cdr3_aa: CASSLGTGEIQETQYF

clone_size: NA
v_call: TRBV3-1
j_call: TRBJ2-1
cdr3_length: 11
d_call: TRBD1
cdr3_nt: TGTGCCAGCGGGACAGACAATGAGCAGTTCTTC
cdr3_aa: CASGTDNEQFF

clone_size: NA
v_call: TRBV5-1
j_call: TRBJ1-2
cdr3_length: 15
d_call: NA
cdr3_nt: TGCGCCAGCAGCTTGACCCGTTCGGGGAACTATGGCTACACCTTC
cdr3_aa: CASSLTRSGNYGYTF

clone_size: few
v_call: TRBV3-1
j_call: TRBJ2-1
cdr3_length: 16
d_call: NA
cdr3_nt: TGTGCCAGCAGCCAAGACCCAGCGGGCCTCGACAATGAGCAGTTCTTC
cdr3_aa: CASSQDPAGLDNEQFF

clone_size: NA
v_call: TRBV12-3/TRBV12-4
j_call: TRBJ2-7
cdr3_length: 15
d_call: TRBD2
cdr3_nt: TGTGCCAGCACAACTAGCGGGGGCACCTCCTACGAGCAGTACTTC
cdr3_aa: CASTTSGGTSYEQYF

clone_size: NA
v_call: TRBV10-3
j_call: TRBJ2-5
cdr3_length: 11
d_call: NA
cdr3_nt: TGTGCCATCAGTGAGGCAGAGACCCAGTACTTC
cdr3_aa: CAISEAETQYF

clone_size: NA
v_call: TRBV11-2
j_call: TRBJ2-3
cdr3_length: 15
d_call: NA
cdr3_nt: TGTGCCAGCAGCTCCGCGGGGGCCGGCACAGATACGCAGTATTTT
cdr3_aa: CASSSAGAGTDTQYF

clone_size: NA
v_call: TRBV25-1
j_call: TRBJ1-1
cdr3_length: 14
d_call: NA
cdr3_nt: TGTGCCAGCGAAACCCGAAGCGGGGTCACGGAAGCTTTCTTT
cdr3_aa: CASETRSGVTEAFF

clone_size: NA
v_call: TRBV29-1
j_call: TRBJ2-5
cdr3_length: 15
d_call: TRBD2
cdr3_nt: TGCAGCGTTTTCGGACTAGCGGGGTACCAAGAGACCCAGTACTTC
cdr3_aa: CSVFGLAGYQETQYF

clone_size: NA
v_call: TRBV20-1
j_call: TRBJ1-5
cdr3_length: 16
d_call: NA
cdr3_nt: TGCAGTGCTAGAGCGGCGGGGGGGCCCCGCAATCAGCCCCAGCATTTT
cdr3_aa: CSARAAGGPRNQPQHF

clone_size: NA
v_call: TRBV5-6
j_call: TRBJ2-5
cdr3_length: 16
d_call: TRBD1
cdr3_nt: TGTGCCAGCAGTCCCGTTGGGCAGGGGGATTCGGAGACCCAGTACTTC
cdr3_aa: CASSPVGQGDSETQYF

clone_size: NA
v_call: TRBV19
j_call: TRBJ2-1
cdr3_length: 11
d_call: NA
cdr3_nt: TGTGCCAGTAGTATGCGGGCAGAGCAGTTCTTC
cdr3_aa: CASSMRAEQFF

clone_size: few
v_call: TRBV6-5
j_call: TRBJ2-7
cdr3_length: 14
d_call: NA
cdr3_nt: TGTGCCAGCAGACCTAGGGACATTAGCTACGAGCAGTACTTC
cdr3_aa: CASRPRDISYEQYF

clone_size: NA
v_call: TRBV4-1
j_call: TRBJ1-2
cdr3_length: 14
d_call: TRBD1
cdr3_nt: TGCGCCAGCAGCCATGGACAGGCTGACTATGGCTACACCTTC
cdr3_aa: CASSHGQADYGYTF

clone_size: NA
v_call: TRBV5-1
j_call: TRBJ1-5
cdr3_length: 16
d_call: NA
cdr3_nt: TGCGCCAGCAGCTTGGCCGGGATGGGGGGCAATCAGCCCCAGCATTTT
cdr3_aa: CASSLAGMGGNQPQHF

clone_size: few
v_call: TRBV7-2
j_call: TRBJ2-5
cdr3_length: 15
d_call: TRBD2
cdr3_nt: TGTGCCAGCAGCTCGATCCCTAGCGGACAAGAGACCCAGTACTTC
cdr3_aa: CASSSIPSGQETQYF

clone_size: NA
v_call: TRBV5-1
j_call: TRBJ1-5
cdr3_length: 15
d_call: NA
cdr3_nt: TGCGCCAGCAGCGTGGGAGGGTTGAGCAATCAGCCCCAGCATTTT
cdr3_aa: CASSVGGLSNQPQHF

clone_size: NA
v_call: TRBV2
j_call: TRBJ2-1
cdr3_length: 16
d_call: NA
cdr3_nt: TGTGCCAGCAGTGAAGCGCCCGGACGCCGAGACAATGAGCAGTTCTTC
cdr3_aa: CASSEAPGRRDNEQFF

clone_size: NA
v_call: TRBV19
j_call: TRBJ1-5
cdr3_length: 14
d_call: NA
cdr3_nt: TGTGCCAGTACCGGGACGGGGGCCGCCCAGCCCCAGCATTTT
cdr3_aa: CASTGTGAAQPQHF

clone_size: NA
v_call: TRBV5-1
j_call: TRBJ2-7
cdr3_length: 16
d_call: TRBD1
cdr3_nt: TGCGCCAGCAGCGGGACGGGACAGGGGGTCGTCTACGAGCAGTACTTC
cdr3_aa: CASSGTGQGVVYEQYF

clone_size: NA
v_call: TRBV3-1
j_call: TRBJ2-7
cdr3_length: 15
d_call: NA
cdr3_nt: TGTGCCAGCAGCCATGAAATCGGGGGAATCTACGAGCAGTACTTC
cdr3_aa: CASSHEIGGIYEQYF

clone_size: NA
v_call: TRBV29-1
j_call: TRBJ2-3
cdr3_length: 13
d_call: NA
cdr3_nt: TGCAGCGTTGCGGGGGTTACCACAGATACGCAGTATTTT
cdr3_aa: CSVAGVTTDTQYF

clone_size: NA
v_call: TRBV2
j_call: TRBJ2-5
cdr3_length: 14
d_call: TRBD2
cdr3_nt: TGTGCCAGGCAGATCGGACTAGCATCAGAGACCCAGTACTTC
cdr3_aa: CARQIGLASETQYF

clone_size: few
v_call: TRBV5-4
j_call: TRBJ2-5
cdr3_length: 14
d_call: NA
cdr3_nt: TGTGCCAGCAGCTCCCCTGCCTTCGGGGAGACCCAGTACTTC
cdr3_aa: CASSSPAFGETQYF

clone_size: NA
v_call: TRBV4-1
j_call: TRBJ1-1
cdr3_length: 13
d_call: TRBD1
cdr3_nt: TGCGCCAGCAGCCGGCGGGACAGCCCCGGGACTTTCTTT
cdr3_aa: CASSRRDSPGTFF

clone_size: many
v_call: TRBV6-5
j_call: TRBJ1-2
cdr3_length: 18
d_call: NA
cdr3_nt: TGTGCCAGCAGTTACTCGATAACCCCAGATCCACTTAACTATGGCTACACCTTC
cdr3_aa: CASSYSITPDPLNYGYTF

clone_size: NA
v_call: TRBV10-2
j_call: TRBJ2-3
cdr3_length: 14
d_call: NA
cdr3_nt: TGCGCCAGCAGAGAACAGGGCTCCACAGATACGCAGTATTTT
cdr3_aa: CASREQGSTDTQYF

clone_size: few
v_call: TRBV20-1
j_call: TRBJ2-1
cdr3_length: 16
d_call: TRBD2
cdr3_nt: TGCAGTGCTAGAGAGTTAGCGGGGAAATCCTACAATGAGCAGTTCTTC
cdr3_aa: CSARELAGKSYNEQFF

clone_size: NA
v_call: TRBV20-1
j_call: TRBJ1-6
cdr3_length: 15
d_call: NA
cdr3_nt: TGCAGTGCTAGGGAGGCCTCGGGAGTGAGTTCACCCCTCCACTTT
cdr3_aa: CSAREASGVSSPLHF

clone_size: few
v_call: TRBV20-1
j_call: TRBJ2-5
cdr3_length: 12
d_call: NA
cdr3_nt: TGCAGTGCTAGTCTCGAGGAAGAGACCCAGTACTTC
cdr3_aa: CSASLEEETQYF

clone_size: few
v_call: TRBV7-2
j_call: TRBJ2-6
cdr3_length: 15
d_call: NA
cdr3_nt: TGTGCCAGCAGCCGACGGGGGCTTGGGGCCAACGTCCTGACTTTC
cdr3_aa: CASSRRGLGANVLTF

clone_size: few
v_call: TRBV7-3
j_call: TRBJ2-1
cdr3_length: 15
d_call: TRBD2
cdr3_nt: TGTGCCAGCAGCTTATGGGCTAGCGGGGGCAATGAGCAGTTCTTC
cdr3_aa: CASSLWASGGNEQFF

clone_size: NA
v_call: TRBV5-6
j_call: TRBJ2-1
cdr3_length: 14
d_call: NA
cdr3_nt: TGTACCAGCAGCTCCGGACGGGGCTCCAATGAGCAGTTCTTC
cdr3_aa: CTSSSGRGSNEQFF

clone_size: NA
v_call: TRBV12-3/TRBV12-4
j_call: TRBJ1-5
cdr3_length: 14
d_call: NA
cdr3_nt: TGTGCCAGCAGAGCAGGGTTTAGCAATCAGCCCCAGCATTTT
cdr3_aa: CASRAGFSNQPQHF

clone_size: NA
v_call: TRBV12-3/TRBV12-4
j_call: TRBJ2-5
cdr3_length: 15
d_call: TRBD2
cdr3_nt: TGTGCCAGCAGTTTCGGACTAGGGCCACAAGAGACCCAGTACTTC
cdr3_aa: CASSFGLGPQETQYF

clone_size: NA
v_call: TRBV5-1
j_call: TRBJ2-7
cdr3_length: 15
d_call: NA
cdr3_nt: TGCGCCAGCAGCTTGAGTTTTGTCCGCTCCTACGAGCAGTACTTC
cdr3_aa: CASSLSFVRSYEQYF

clone_size: few
v_call: TRBV6-5
j_call: TRBJ1-6
cdr3_length: 16
d_call: TRBD1
cdr3_nt: TGTGCCAGCAGCCTGACAGGGGGCGCGGGTAATTCACCCCTCCACTTT
cdr3_aa: CASSLTGGAGNSPLHF

clone_size: many
v_call: TRBV5-4
j_call: TRBJ2-1
cdr3_length: 14
d_call: NA
cdr3_nt: TGTGCCAGCAGCTTGGATATTGGGAGCAATGAGCAGTTCTTC
cdr3_aa: CASSLDIGSNEQFF

clone_size: few
v_call: TRBV20-1
j_call: TRBJ2-3
cdr3_length: 13
d_call: NA
cdr3_nt: TGCAGTGCTAGAGGTAGAAAGTTCGATACGCAGTATTTT
cdr3_aa: CSARGRKFDTQYF

clone_size: NA
v_call: TRBV5-6
j_call: TRBJ2-1
cdr3_length: 14
d_call: TRBD2
cdr3_nt: TGTGCCAGCTCTCCGGGGGGGCCTAGCAATGAGCAGTTCTTC
cdr3_aa: CASSPGGPSNEQFF

clone_size: once
v_call: TRBV6-6
j_call: TRBJ1-1
cdr3_length: 15
d_call: NA
cdr3_nt: TGTGCCAGCAGTCCCCCGGGCCGGGTGAACACTGAAGCTTTCTTT
cdr3_aa: CASSPPGRVNTEAFF

clone_size: many
v_call: TRBV29-1
j_call: TRBJ2-6
cdr3_length: 17
d_call: NA
cdr3_nt: TGCAGCGTTGAGGGCAGAGGAGTCGTCCCTGGGGCCAACGTCCTGACTTTC
cdr3_aa: CSVEGRGVVPGANVLTF

clone_size: NA
v_call: TRBV24-1
j_call: TRBJ2-5
cdr3_length: 16
d_call: TRBD2
cdr3_nt: TGTGCCACCAGTGATCCTCGGGGGGGAACGGGAGAGACCCAGTACTTC
cdr3_aa: CATSDPRGGTGETQYF

clone_size: few
v_call: TRBV5-1
j_call: TRBJ2-6
cdr3_length: 16
d_call: NA
cdr3_nt: TGCGCCAGCAGCTTGGCTCTGGGTACTGGGGCCAACGTCCTGACTTTC
cdr3_aa: CASSLALGTGANVLTF

clone_size: NA
v_call: TRBV20-1
j_call: TRBJ2-5
cdr3_length: 11
d_call: NA
cdr3_nt: TGCAGTGCCCTCCGGGAAGAGACCCAGTACTTC
cdr3_aa: CSALREETQYF